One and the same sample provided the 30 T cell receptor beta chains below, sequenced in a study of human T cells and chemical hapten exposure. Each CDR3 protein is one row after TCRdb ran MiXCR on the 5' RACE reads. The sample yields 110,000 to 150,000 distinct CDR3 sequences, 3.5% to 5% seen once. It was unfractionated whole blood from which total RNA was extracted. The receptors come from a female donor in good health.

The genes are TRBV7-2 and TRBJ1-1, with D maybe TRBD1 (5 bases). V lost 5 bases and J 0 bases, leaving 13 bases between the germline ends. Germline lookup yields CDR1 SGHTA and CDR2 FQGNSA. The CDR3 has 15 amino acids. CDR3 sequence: CASSVNAGMNTEAFF. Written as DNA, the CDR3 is TGTGCCAGCAGCGTGAATGCAGGGATGAACACTGAAGCTTTCTTT.

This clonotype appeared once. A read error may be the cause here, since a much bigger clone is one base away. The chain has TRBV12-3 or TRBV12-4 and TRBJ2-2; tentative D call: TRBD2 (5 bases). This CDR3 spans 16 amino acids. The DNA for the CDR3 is TGTGCCAGCAGTTTAAAGGCACCACTATACACCGGGGAGCTGTCTTTT. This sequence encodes CASSLKAPLYTGELSF.

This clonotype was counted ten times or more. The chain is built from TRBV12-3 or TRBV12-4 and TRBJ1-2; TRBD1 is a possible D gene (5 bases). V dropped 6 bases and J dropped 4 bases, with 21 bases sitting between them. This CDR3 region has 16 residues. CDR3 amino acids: CASSTLDSSYLYGYTF. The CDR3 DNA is TGTGCCAGCAGCACCCTTGACAGCTCATATCTCTATGGCTACACCTTC.

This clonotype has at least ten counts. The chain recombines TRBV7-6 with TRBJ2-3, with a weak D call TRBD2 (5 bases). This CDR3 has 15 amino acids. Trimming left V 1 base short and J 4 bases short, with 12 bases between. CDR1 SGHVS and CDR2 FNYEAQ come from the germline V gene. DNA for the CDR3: TGTGCCAGCAGCTTAGGAGGGCACGGGGCAGATACGCAGTATTTT. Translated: CASSLGGHGADTQYF.

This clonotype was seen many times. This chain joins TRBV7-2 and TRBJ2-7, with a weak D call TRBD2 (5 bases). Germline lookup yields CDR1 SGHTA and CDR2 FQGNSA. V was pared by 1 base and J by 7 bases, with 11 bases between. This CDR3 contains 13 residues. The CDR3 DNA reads TGTGCCAGCAGCTTAGAGCCGGGGTCGGAGCAGTACTTC. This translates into CASSLEPGSEQYF.

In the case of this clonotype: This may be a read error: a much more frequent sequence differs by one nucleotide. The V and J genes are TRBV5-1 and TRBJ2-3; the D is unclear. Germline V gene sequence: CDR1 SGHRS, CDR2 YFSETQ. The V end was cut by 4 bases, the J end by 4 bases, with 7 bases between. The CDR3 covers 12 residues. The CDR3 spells CASSVAADTQYF. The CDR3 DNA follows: TGCGCCAGCAGCGTGGCTGCAGATACGCAGTATTTT.

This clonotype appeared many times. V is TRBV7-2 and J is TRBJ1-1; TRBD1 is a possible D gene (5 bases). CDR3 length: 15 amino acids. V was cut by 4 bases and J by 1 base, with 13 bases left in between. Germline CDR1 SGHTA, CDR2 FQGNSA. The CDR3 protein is CASSWNRMENTEAFF. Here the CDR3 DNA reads TGTGCCAGCAGCTGGAACAGGATGGAGAACACTGAAGCTTTCTTT.

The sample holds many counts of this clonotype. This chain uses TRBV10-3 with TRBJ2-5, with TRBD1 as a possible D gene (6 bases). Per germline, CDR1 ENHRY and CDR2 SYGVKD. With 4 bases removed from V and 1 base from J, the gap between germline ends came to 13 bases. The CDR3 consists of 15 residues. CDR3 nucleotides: TGTGCCATCAGTGGAGGGGGTCCCTTCCAAGAGACCCAGTACTTC. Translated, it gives CAISGGGPFQETQYF.

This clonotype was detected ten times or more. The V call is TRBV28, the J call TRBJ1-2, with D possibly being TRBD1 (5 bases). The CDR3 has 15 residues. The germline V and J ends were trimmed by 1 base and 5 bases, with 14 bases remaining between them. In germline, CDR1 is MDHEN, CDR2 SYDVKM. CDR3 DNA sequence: TGTGCCAGCAGTTTATTATCCAGGGATGGTTATGGCTACACCTTC. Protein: CASSLLSRDGYGYTF.

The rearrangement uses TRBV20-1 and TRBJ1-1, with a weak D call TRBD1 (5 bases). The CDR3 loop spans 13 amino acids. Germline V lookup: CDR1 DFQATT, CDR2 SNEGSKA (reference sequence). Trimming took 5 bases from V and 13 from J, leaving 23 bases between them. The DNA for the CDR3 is TGCAGTGCTGGTGACCGGGACCGAATAAGCGTTTTCTTT. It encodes CSAGDRDRISVFF.

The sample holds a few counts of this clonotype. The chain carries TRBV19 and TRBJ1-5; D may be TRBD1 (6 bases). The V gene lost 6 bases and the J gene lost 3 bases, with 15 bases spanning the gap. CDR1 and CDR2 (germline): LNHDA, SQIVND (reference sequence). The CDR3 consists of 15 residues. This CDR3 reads CASRTTGSTNQPQHF. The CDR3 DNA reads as TGTGCCAGTAGAACTACAGGGAGTACCAATCAGCCCCAGCATTTT.

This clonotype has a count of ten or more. The chain's CDR3 is CASGSFKGAGRTQYF. CDR3 nucleotide sequence: TGTGCCAGCGGTAGTTTTAAGGGGGCTGGACGTACGCAGTATTTT. V and J are TRBV7-9 and TRBJ2-3, with TRBD1 identical over 7 bases. Unmatched junction bases numbered 16, after V lost 8 bases and J lost 8 bases. CDR1 is SEHNR and CDR2 is FQNEAQ in the germline V gene (reference sequence). CDR3 length: 15 amino acids. The whole variable domain, remainder taken from reference TRBV7-9 and TRBJ2-3, is DTGVSQNPRHKITKRGQNVTFRCDPISEHNRLYWYRQTLGQGPEFLTYFQNEAQLEKSRLLSDRFSAERPKGSFSTLEIQRTEQGDSAMYLCASGSFKGAGRTQYFGPGTRLTVL.

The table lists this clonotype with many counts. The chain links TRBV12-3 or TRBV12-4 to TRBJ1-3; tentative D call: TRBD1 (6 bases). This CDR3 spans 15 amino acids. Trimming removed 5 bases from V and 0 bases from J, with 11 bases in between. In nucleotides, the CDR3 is TGTGCCAGCAGTACCACAGGGTTCTCTGGAAACACCATATATTTT. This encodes CASSTTGFSGNTIYF.

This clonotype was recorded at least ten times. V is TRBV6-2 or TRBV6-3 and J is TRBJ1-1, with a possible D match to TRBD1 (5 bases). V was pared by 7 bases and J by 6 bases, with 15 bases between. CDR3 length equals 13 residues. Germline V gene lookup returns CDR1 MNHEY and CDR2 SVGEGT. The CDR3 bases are TGTGCCAGCAACCAAGGGGTATTCGCTGAAGCTTTCTTT. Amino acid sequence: CASNQGVFAEAFF.

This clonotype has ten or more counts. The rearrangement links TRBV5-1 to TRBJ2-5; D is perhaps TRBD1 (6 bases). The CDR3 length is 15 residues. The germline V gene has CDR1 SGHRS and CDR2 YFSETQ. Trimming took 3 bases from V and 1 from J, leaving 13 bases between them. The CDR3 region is CASSSLPGVQETQYF. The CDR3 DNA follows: TGCGCCAGCAGCTCACTCCCAGGGGTCCAAGAGACCCAGTACTTC.

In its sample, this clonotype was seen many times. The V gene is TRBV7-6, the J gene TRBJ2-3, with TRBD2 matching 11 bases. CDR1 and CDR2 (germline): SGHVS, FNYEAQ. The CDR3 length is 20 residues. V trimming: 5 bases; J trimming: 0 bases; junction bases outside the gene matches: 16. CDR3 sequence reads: CASSRGVGPSGGPSTDTQYF. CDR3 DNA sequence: TGTGCCAGCAGCCGCGGGGTAGGGCCTAGCGGGGGGCCTAGCACAGATACGCAGTATTTT.

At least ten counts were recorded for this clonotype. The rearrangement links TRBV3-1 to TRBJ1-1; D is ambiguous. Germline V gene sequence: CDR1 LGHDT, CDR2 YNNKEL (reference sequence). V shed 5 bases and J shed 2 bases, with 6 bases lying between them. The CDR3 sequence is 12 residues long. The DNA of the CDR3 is TGTGCCAGCAGCACGTACAACACTGAAGCTTTCTTT. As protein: CASSTYNTEAFF. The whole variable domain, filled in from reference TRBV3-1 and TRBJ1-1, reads DTAVSQTPKYLVTQMGNDKSIKCEQNLGHDTMYWYKQDSKKFLKIMFSYNNKELIINETVPNRFSPKSPDKAHLNLHINSLELGDSAVYFCASSTYNTEAFFGQGTRLTVV.

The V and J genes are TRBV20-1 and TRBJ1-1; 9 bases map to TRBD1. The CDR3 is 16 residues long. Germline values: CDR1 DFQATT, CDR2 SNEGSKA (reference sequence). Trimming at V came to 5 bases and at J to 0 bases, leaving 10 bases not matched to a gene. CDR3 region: CSAFSGTGNMNTEAFF. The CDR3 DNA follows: TGCAGTGCTTTCTCCGGGACAGGGAACATGAACACTGAAGCTTTCTTT.

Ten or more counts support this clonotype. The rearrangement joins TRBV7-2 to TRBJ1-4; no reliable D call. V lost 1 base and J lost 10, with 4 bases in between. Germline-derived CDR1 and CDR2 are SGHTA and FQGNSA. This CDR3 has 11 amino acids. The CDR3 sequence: CASSLGAKLFF. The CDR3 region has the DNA TGTGCCAGCAGCTTAGGCGCAAAACTGTTTTTT.

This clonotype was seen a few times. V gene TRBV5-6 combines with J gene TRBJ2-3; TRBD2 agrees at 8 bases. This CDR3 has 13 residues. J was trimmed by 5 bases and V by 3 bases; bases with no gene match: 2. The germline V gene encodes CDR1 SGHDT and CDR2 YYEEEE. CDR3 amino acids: CASSSGLEDTQYF. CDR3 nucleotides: TGTGCCAGCAGCTCGGGACTAGAAGATACGCAGTATTTT. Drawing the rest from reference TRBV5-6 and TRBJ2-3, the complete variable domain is DAGVTQSPTHLIKTRGQQVTLRCSPKSGHDTVSWYQQALGQGPQFIFQYYEEEERQRGNFPDRFSGHQFPNYSSELNVNALLLGDSALYLCASSSGLEDTQYFGPGTRLTVL.

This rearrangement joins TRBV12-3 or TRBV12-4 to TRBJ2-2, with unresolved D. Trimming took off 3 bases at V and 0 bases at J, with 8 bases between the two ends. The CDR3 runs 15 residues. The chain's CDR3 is CASSFISTNTGELFF. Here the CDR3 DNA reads TGTGCCAGCAGTTTTATCAGTACGAACACCGGGGAGCTGTTTTTT.

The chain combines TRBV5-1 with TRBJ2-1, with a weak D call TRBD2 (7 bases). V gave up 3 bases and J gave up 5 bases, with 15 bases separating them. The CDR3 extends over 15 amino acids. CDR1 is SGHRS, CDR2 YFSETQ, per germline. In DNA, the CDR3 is TGCGCCAGCAGCTATTTTGCGGGGGCCGACAATGAGCAGTTCTTC. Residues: CASSYFAGADNEQFF. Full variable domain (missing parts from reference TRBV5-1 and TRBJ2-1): KAGVTQTPRYLIKTRGQQVTLSCSPISGHRSVSWYQQTPGQGLQFLFEYFSETQRNKGNFPGRFSGRQFSNSRSEMNVSTLELGDSALYLCASSYFAGADNEQFFGPGTRLTVL.

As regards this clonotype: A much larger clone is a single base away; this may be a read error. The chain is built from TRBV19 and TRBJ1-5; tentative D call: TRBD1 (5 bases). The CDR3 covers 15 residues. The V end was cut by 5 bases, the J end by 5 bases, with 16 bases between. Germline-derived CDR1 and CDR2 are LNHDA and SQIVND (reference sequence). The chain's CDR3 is CASSGTGTSDQPQHF. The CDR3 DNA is TGTGCCAGTAGTGGAACCGGGACCTCTGATCAGCCCCAGCATTTT.

CDR3 sequence: CASSEDRSPTGELFF. The CDR3 bases are TGCGCCAGCAGCGAAGACAGGAGCCCCACCGGGGAGCTGTTTTTT. The rearrangement joins TRBV5-1 to TRBJ2-2, with D possibly TRBD1 on 6 matching bases. This CDR3 has 15 amino acids. Trimming pared 4 bases from V and 4 bases from J, leaving 14 bases between. Looked up from germline, CDR1 is SGHRS and CDR2 is YFSETQ.

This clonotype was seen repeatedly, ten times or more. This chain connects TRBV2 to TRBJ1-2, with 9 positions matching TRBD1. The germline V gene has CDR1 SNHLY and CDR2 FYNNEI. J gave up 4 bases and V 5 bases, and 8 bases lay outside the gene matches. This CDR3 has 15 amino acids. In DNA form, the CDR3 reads TGTGCCAGCAGTCAGGACAGGGGCCGATCCTATGGCTACACCTTC. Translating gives CASSQDRGRSYGYTF.

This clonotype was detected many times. CDR3 in DNA: TGCAGTGCTCCTGCGGGACTTAACTATGGCTACACCTTC. Translating gives CSAPAGLNYGYTF. The chain uses TRBV20-1 and TRBJ1-2; D is possibly TRBD1 (5 bases). Germline V gives CDR1 DFQATT, CDR2 SNEGSKA (reference sequence). The ends were cut back, 5 bases at V and 1 base at J, with 11 bases in the middle. This CDR3 spans 13 amino acids.

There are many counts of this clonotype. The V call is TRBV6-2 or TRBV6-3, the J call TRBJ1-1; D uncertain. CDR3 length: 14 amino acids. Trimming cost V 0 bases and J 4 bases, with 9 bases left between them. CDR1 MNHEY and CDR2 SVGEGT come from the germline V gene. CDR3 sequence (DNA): TGTGCCAGCAGTTACTCAGTCAGAGGCACTGAAGCTTTCTTT. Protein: CASSYSVRGTEAFF.

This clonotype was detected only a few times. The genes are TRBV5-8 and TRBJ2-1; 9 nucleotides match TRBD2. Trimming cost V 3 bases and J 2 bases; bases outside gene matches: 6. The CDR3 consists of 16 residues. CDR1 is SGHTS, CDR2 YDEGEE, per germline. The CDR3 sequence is CASSSGLACAYNEQFF. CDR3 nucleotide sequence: TGTGCCAGCAGCTCCGGACTAGCGTGTGCCTACAATGAGCAGTTCTTC.

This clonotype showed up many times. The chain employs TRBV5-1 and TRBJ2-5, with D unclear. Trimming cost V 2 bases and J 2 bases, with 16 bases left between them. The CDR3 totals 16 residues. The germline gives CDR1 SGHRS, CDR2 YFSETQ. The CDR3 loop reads CASSFSGRTRQETQYF. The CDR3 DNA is TGCGCCAGCAGCTTTTCCGGACGGACCAGACAAGAGACCCAGTACTTC.

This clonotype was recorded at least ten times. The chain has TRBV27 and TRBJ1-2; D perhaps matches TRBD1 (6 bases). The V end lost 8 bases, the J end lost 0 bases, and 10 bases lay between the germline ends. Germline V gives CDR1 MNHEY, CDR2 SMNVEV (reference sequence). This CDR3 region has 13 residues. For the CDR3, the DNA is TGTGCCAGCTCCAGGGGATCTAACTATGGCTACACCTTC. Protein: CASSRGSNYGYTF.